The 10 T cell receptor beta chains presented below share a single source sample, sequenced in a study of blood T cell repertoires in COVID-19. Data came from immunoSEQ multiplex PCR; TCRdb stores just in-frame clones and leaves some out. The sample has 190,000 or so clones; 75% to 85% are singletons. Sequenced input: PBMCs or T cells enriched from blood (not recorded which). These receptors were obtained from a man aged 40-49 years who had recovered from COVID-19.

A single count supports this clone. J is TRBJ2-5 and V is TRBV4-2; 8 positions agree with TRBD2. The germline V gene encodes CDR1 LGHNA and CDR2 YNFKEQ. V lost 1 base, J lost 2 bases, and 9 bases stayed unmatched. The length of the CDR3 is 17 residues. CDR3 in amino acids: CASSQGEAGEIQETQYF. DNA of the CDR3: TGTGCCAGCAGCCAAGGAGAAGCGGGGGAGATTCAAGAGACCCAGTACTTC.

This chain uses TRBV10-3 with TRBJ1-1, with 9 bases matching TRBD1. In germline, CDR1 is ENHRY, CDR2 SYGVKD. There are 15 residues in the CDR3. Losses at the gene ends were 6 bases for V and 4 bases for J; bases not matched to a gene: 9. CDR3 protein: CAIRDGQGKSTEAFF. As DNA, the CDR3 is TGTGCCATCAGGGATGGACAGGGGAAGAGCACTGAAGCTTTCTTT.

The V gene is TRBV11-2, the J gene TRBJ2-3; no reliable D call. CDR3 length equals 12 residues. Trimming left V 3 bases short and J 14 bases short, with 15 bases between. Germline V gene data show CDR1 as SGHAT and CDR2 as FQNNGV. CDR3 residues: CASSLVRSDLYF. The CDR3 DNA follows: TGTGCCAGCAGCTTGGTGCGCAGCGATCTGTATTTT.

Only one count was recorded for this clone. The V and J genes are TRBV6-5 and TRBJ1-2; 10 bases map to TRBD1. The J segment lost 8 bases and the V segment lost 4 bases, leaving 10 bases of the junction unmatched. Germline V gene sequence: CDR1 MNHEY, CDR2 SVGAGI. The CDR3 length is 15 residues. CDR3 sequence reads: CASSSGQGRNGGYTF. The CDR3 DNA reads as TGTGCCAGCAGTTCGGGACAGGGGCGCAACGGAGGCTACACCTTC.

This clone was found once. The chain combines TRBV7-9 with TRBJ1-1; D possibly corresponds to TRBD1 (5 bases). V dropped 5 bases and J dropped 4 bases, with 14 bases sitting between them. Germline V gene lookup returns CDR1 SEHNR and CDR2 FQNEAQ (reference sequence). CDR3 length: 14 residues. The CDR3 DNA reads as TGTGCCAGCAGCCTTCAGGGTTTTGGCACTGAAGCTTTCTTT. Translation gives CASSLQGFGTEAFF.

CDR3 residues: CASSERRRFWGQDTGELFF. For the CDR3, the DNA is TGTGCCAGCAGCGAGCGTAGAAGGTTCTGGGGGCAAGACACCGGGGAGCTGTTTTTT. This chain links TRBV9 with TRBJ2-2; D perhaps matches TRBD1 (6 bases). The V gene's germline CDR1 is SGDLS and CDR2 YYNGEE. V was cut by 3 bases and J by 3 bases, with 24 bases left in between. The CDR3 covers 19 residues.

This chain uses TRBV24-1 with TRBJ2-3; TRBD1 matches 7 bases. The V and J ends lost 6 bases and 2 bases, in that order; junction bases with no gene match: 7. Germline loops: CDR1 KGHDR, CDR2 SFDVKD. This CDR3 has 15 amino acids. CDR3: CATSKRDSFTDTQYF. DNA of the CDR3: TGTGCCACCAGTAAACGGGACAGCTTCACAGATACGCAGTATTTT.

This chain links TRBV9 with TRBJ2-1; the D is unclear. The V gene lost 4 bases and the J gene lost 4 bases, with 9 bases spanning the gap. Per germline, CDR1 SGDLS and CDR2 YYNGEE. CDR3 length: 13 amino acids. The CDR3 reads CASSRLAYNEQFF. CDR3 bases: TGTGCCAGCAGCCGACTGGCTTACAATGAGCAGTTCTTC.

The genes are TRBV11-2 and TRBJ2-1; TRBD1 agrees at 7 bases. In germline, CDR1 is SGHAT, CDR2 FQNNGV. CDR3 length: 15 residues. The V gene end was trimmed by 3 bases and the J gene end by 6 bases; junction bases not matched to a gene: 8. The CDR3 bases are TGTGCCAGCAGCTTGACAGGGACGTATATCAATGAGCAGTTCTTC. The encoded protein is CASSLTGTYINEQFF.

The genes are TRBV30 and TRBJ2-3; 8 nucleotides match TRBD2. The ends lost 4 bases at V and 1 base at J; junction bases unmatched: 4. Germline loops: CDR1 GTSNPN, CDR2 SVGIG (reference sequence). The CDR3 has 14 residues. The DNA of the CDR3 is TGTGCCTGGAAACGGCGGGGGGGCACAGATACGCAGTATTTT. Its translation: CAWKRRGGTDTQYF.